The 24 T cell receptor beta chains below were found in one sample sequenced in a study of OX40 agonist ivuxolimab in advanced cancers. Using immunoSEQ multiplex PCR, the repertoire was profiled, and TCRdb retains in-frame clones only, with some absent. This table holds 35,000 to 45,000 clones, 82% found once. The sequences come from CD4+ or CD8+ T cells sorted from blood, collected in a trial of the OX40 agonist ivuxolimab. These receptors were collected from an adult with an advanced solid tumor such as melanoma, head and neck, liver or kidney cancer.

The chain uses TRBV7-2 and TRBJ2-7; 11 bases match TRBD2. Germline CDR1 reads SGHTA; CDR2 reads FQGNSA. The CDR3 sequence is 14 residues long. The V gene end was trimmed by 5 bases and the J gene end by 4 bases; junction bases not matched to a gene: 4. The CDR3 region has the DNA TGTGCCAGCAGCGCGGGACTAGCGGTTTACGAGCAGTACTTC. It translates to CASSAGLAVYEQYF.

In DNA, the CDR3 is TGTGCCAGCAGTCGTGCCGGGACCAATAATGATGCCTACAATGAGCAGTTCTTC. It translates to CASSRAGTNNDAYNEQFF. The V call is TRBV7-6, the J call TRBJ2-1; tentatively, D is TRBD1 or TRBD2 (5 bases each). V was pared by 6 bases and J by 2 bases, with 23 bases between. The CDR3 covers 18 residues. Per germline, CDR1 SGHVS and CDR2 FNYEAQ.

On this clone itself: The same CDR3 is also encoded by other DNA sequences in this sample. The chain couples TRBV19 to TRBJ1-5; no firm D call. With 4 bases removed from V and 0 bases from J, the gap between germline ends came to 13 bases. This CDR3 comprises 16 residues. Germline V gives CDR1 LNHDA, CDR2 SQIVND (reference sequence). The CDR3 is CASSTLQGYSNQPQHF. CDR3 sequence (DNA): TGTGCCAGTAGTACTCTGCAAGGTTATAGCAATCAGCCCCAGCATTTT.

V and J are TRBV7-9 and TRBJ2-7; TRBD1 agrees at 7 bases. Germline V gene lookup returns CDR1 SEHNR and CDR2 FQNEAQ (reference sequence). V shed 5 bases and J 5 bases; nucleotides not matched to a gene: 15. There are 16 residues in the CDR3. The CDR3 loop is CASSPTPDTGVNEQYF. The CDR3 DNA reads as TGTGCCAGCAGCCCTACCCCTGACACAGGGGTTAACGAGCAGTACTTC.

The chain uses TRBV4-1 and TRBJ2-7; a weak D match, TRBD2 (6 bases). The CDR3 is made up of 14 amino acids. V dropped 1 base and J dropped 2 bases, with 9 bases sitting between them. CDR1 is MGHRA, CDR2 YSYEKL, per germline. CDR3 amino acids: CASSQGDSTYEQYF. For the CDR3, the DNA is TGCGCCAGCAGCCAAGGGGACTCTACCTACGAGCAGTACTTC.

In its sample, this clone was seen a few times. The chain recombines TRBV5-1 with TRBJ2-7; tentative D call: TRBD2 (6 bases). Per the germline V gene, CDR1 is SGHRS and CDR2 is YFSETQ. Trimming took off 1 base at V and 3 bases at J, with 14 bases between the two ends. The CDR3 has 15 amino acids. The DNA for the CDR3 is TGCGCCAGCAGCTTGTATAGCCGGGAGAACTACGAGCAGTACTTC. Translation: CASSLYSRENYEQYF.

V and J are TRBV2 and TRBJ2-5; no definite D call. The DNA end is a closer match to TRBJ2-7, so the J assignment may be wrong. Germline V gene lookup returns CDR1 SNHLY and CDR2 FYNNEI. There are 14 residues in the CDR3. In nucleotides, the CDR3 is TGTGCCAGCAGAGAGGACCTCCAGTCCTACGAGCAGTACTTC. Protein sequence: CASREDLQSYEQYF.

V gene TRBV7-8 combines with J gene TRBJ2-3; D possibly corresponds to TRBD2 (5 bases). CDR1 SGHVS and CDR2 FQNEAQ come from the germline V gene. Trimming took off 5 bases at V and 2 bases at J, with 11 bases between the two ends. There are 14 residues in the CDR3. The CDR3 protein is CASSPRAVTDTQYF. For the CDR3, the DNA is TGTGCCAGCAGCCCTAGAGCGGTCACAGATACGCAGTATTTT. Full variable domain (remainder filled in from reference TRBV7-8 and TRBJ2-3): GAGVSQSPRYKVAKRGQDVALRCDPISGHVSLFWYQQALGQGPEFLTYFQNEAQLDKSGLPSDRFFAERPEGSVSTLKIQRTQQEDSAVYLCASSPRAVTDTQYFGPGTRLTVL.

The rearrangement uses TRBV9 and TRBJ2-2, with D perhaps TRBD2 (6 bases). The CDR3 sequence is 13 residues long. CDR1 is SGDLS, CDR2 YYNGEE, per germline. Trimming left V 3 bases short and J 6 bases short, with 9 bases between. This CDR3 is CASSAREAGELFF. The CDR3 region has the DNA TGTGCCAGCAGCGCGAGGGAGGCCGGGGAGCTGTTTTTT.

The chain couples TRBV9 to TRBJ2-7; 7 nucleotides match TRBD1. The length of the CDR3 is 12 residues. Unmatched junction bases numbered 3, after V lost 3 bases and J lost 6 bases. Germline CDR1 SGDLS, CDR2 YYNGEE. In DNA form, the CDR3 reads TGTGCCAGCAGCGGACAGGGATTCGAGCAGTACTTC. Residues: CASSGQGFEQYF.

This clone has a single count. The chain couples TRBV5-5 to TRBJ2-3, with D unresolved. V dropped 0 bases and J dropped 4 bases, with 9 bases sitting between them. Germline loops: CDR1 SGHKS, CDR2 YYEKEE (reference sequence). This CDR3 has 14 residues. CDR3 nucleotides: TGTGCCAGCAGCTTGGAATGGGTTGCAGATACGCAGTATTTT. Translated: CASSLEWVADTQYF.

The table lists this clone with many counts. The chain joins TRBV30 to TRBJ1-2; no reliable D call. This CDR3 is built from 11 residues. Germline V gene sequence: CDR1 GTSNPN, CDR2 SVGIG (reference sequence). V lost 4 bases to trimming and J lost 4 bases, with 7 bases between them. The CDR3 protein is CAWTIGYGYTF. The CDR3 bases are TGTGCCTGGACAATCGGCTATGGCTACACCTTC.

This sequence joins TRBV23-1 and TRBJ1-2; D not resolved. TRBV23-1 is assigned to the ORF class and has an uncertain function. Trimming took off 0 bases at V and 1 base at J, with 6 bases between the two ends. The CDR3 covers 14 residues. In DNA, the CDR3 is TGCGCCAGCAGTCAATCATGCGATAACTATGGCTACACCTTC. Its protein product is CASSQSCDNYGYTF.

This clone was seen once. The V and J genes are TRBV7-2 and TRBJ2-1, with 9 bases lining up with TRBD2. This CDR3 spans 15 amino acids. CDR1 and CDR2 (germline): SGHTA, FQGNSA. V was clipped by 5 bases and J by 1 base; unmatched bases: 3. CDR3 sequence (DNA): TGTGCCAGCAGCCCCAGCGGGGGGTCCTACAATGAGCAGTTCTTC. Encoded protein: CASSPSGGSYNEQFF.

This clone is categorized as large. The chain has TRBV16 and TRBJ1-2; 7 bases match TRBD1. Germline trimming cut 0 bases from V and 6 bases from J; bases unmatched to any gene: 4. Germline lookup yields CDR1 KGHSY and CDR2 FQNENV. The CDR3 spans 14 residues. CDR3 coding DNA: TGTGCCAGCAGCCAATCGGTGACAGGGAATGGCTACACCTTC. It is translated as CASSQSVTGNGYTF.

The gene calls are TRBV7-8 and TRBJ2-3; 9 bases align to TRBD1. This CDR3 has 17 residues. Germline V CDR1 and CDR2: SGHVS, FQNEAQ. With V trimmed by 3 bases and J by 1 base, 8 bases remained unmatched. The CDR3 DNA is TGTGCCAGCAGCTTGGTACAGGGGGCTTGGGGCACAGATACGCAGTATTTT. Translating gives CASSLVQGAWGTDTQYF.

This clone came up once. CDR3 bases: TGTGCCAGCACCAGACGGCCCTACGAGCAGTACTTC. Translation gives CASTRRPYEQYF. The chain couples TRBV11-2 to TRBJ2-7; D not resolved. V lost 7 bases and J 2 bases, leaving 9 bases between the germline ends. CDR3 length equals 12 residues. Per the germline V gene, CDR1 is SGHAT and CDR2 is FQNNGV. Full variable domain (rest looked up from reference TRBV11-2 and TRBJ2-7): EAGVAQSPRYKIIEKRQSVAFWCNPISGHATLYWYQQILGQGPKLLIQFQNNGVVDDSQLPKDRFSAERLKGVDSTLKIQPAKLEDSAVYLCASTRRPYEQYFGPGTRLTVT.

The CDR3 bases are TGTGCCAGCAGCTTACGGGAGGGGTCGAACACCGGGGAGCTGTTTTTT. The encoded protein is CASSLREGSNTGELFF. The V call is TRBV7-8, the J call TRBJ2-2; 8 bases are a match to TRBD2. The CDR3 extends over 16 amino acids. Per the germline V gene, CDR1 is SGHVS and CDR2 is FQNEAQ. The V segment lost 2 bases and the J segment 0 bases; nucleotides outside the gene matches: 2.

This clone occurred once. The chain couples TRBV2 to TRBJ1-5, with 7 nucleotides matching TRBD1. The CDR3 is made up of 16 amino acids. CDR1 and CDR2 (germline): SNHLY, FYNNEI. Germline trimming cut 6 bases from V and 2 bases from J; bases unmatched to any gene: 10. CDR3 sequence reads: CASRPTGAWGNQPQHF. The CDR3 nucleotides read TGTGCCAGCAGACCTACAGGGGCCTGGGGCAATCAGCCCCAGCATTTT.

This clone has only a few counts. The rearrangement joins TRBV20-1 to TRBJ2-7, with D perhaps TRBD1 or TRBD2 (5 bases each). Between the trimmed V and J ends, which lost 5 bases and 5 bases, there was a span of 10 bases. This CDR3 spans 11 amino acids. Germline CDR1 DFQATT, CDR2 SNEGSKA (reference sequence). For the CDR3, the DNA is TGCAGTGCTCCAGGGAGCCACGAGCAGTACTTC. This sequence encodes CSAPGSHEQYF.

V gene TRBV7-3 combines with J gene TRBJ2-7, with 7 bases fitting TRBD1. Germline trimming cut 5 bases from V and 6 bases from J; bases unmatched to any gene: 4. The V gene's germline CDR1 is SGHTA and CDR2 FQGTGA. This CDR3 comprises 12 residues. CDR3 amino acids: CASSGDSREQYF. The CDR3 coding sequence is TGTGCCAGCAGCGGGGACAGCCGCGAGCAGTACTTC. The entire variable domain, with the rest obtained from reference TRBV7-3 and TRBJ2-7, is as follows: GAGVSQTPSNKVTEKGKYVELRCDPISGHTALYWYRQSLGQGPEFLIYFQGTGAADDSGLPNDRFFAVRPEGSVSTLKIQRTERGDSAVYLCASSGDSREQYFGPGTRLTVT.

The V and J genes are TRBV19 and TRBJ2-7, with 11 bases that match TRBD2. Per the germline V gene, CDR1 is LNHDA and CDR2 is SQIVND (reference sequence). The length of the CDR3 is 16 residues. The V segment lost 5 bases and the J segment 7 bases; nucleotides outside the gene matches: 13. The CDR3 spells CASSPKTSGINLEQYF. As DNA, the CDR3 is TGTGCCAGTAGTCCAAAGACTAGCGGGATAAACTTGGAGCAGTACTTC.

This clone has a single count. The chain carries TRBV7-3 and TRBJ2-3; D is ambiguous. Germline V CDR1 and CDR2: SGHTA, FQGTGA. CDR3 length: 15 residues. The germline V and J ends were trimmed by 1 base and 0 bases, with 8 bases remaining between them. The CDR3 sequence is CASSLNGPSTDTQYF. The CDR3 nucleotides are TGTGCCAGCAGCTTAAACGGTCCTAGCACAGATACGCAGTATTTT. The full variable domain, rest sourced from reference TRBV7-3 and TRBJ2-3, is GAGVSQTPSNKVTEKGKYVELRCDPISGHTALYWYRQSLGQGPEFLIYFQGTGAADDSGLPNDRFFAVRPEGSVSTLKIQRTERGDSAVYLCASSLNGPSTDTQYFGPGTRLTVL.

The rearrangement links TRBV27 to TRBJ2-2; a weak D match, TRBD2 (6 bases). Trimming stripped 3 bases from V and 4 bases from J, with 15 bases between. This CDR3 is 16 amino acids long. The germline V gene encodes CDR1 MNHEY and CDR2 SMNVEV (reference sequence). CDR3 region: CASSFSLGEVTGELFF. CDR3 sequence (DNA): TGTGCCAGCAGTTTCTCCCTAGGGGAGGTCACCGGGGAGCTGTTTTTT.